This entry features one T cell receptor beta chain sequence. Its antigen is not known. The same CDR3 can be traced to other DNA sequences in this sample. TCRdb's copy holds only in-frame clones and misses some; the assay was immunoSEQ multiplex PCR. The sample includes 2 million to 2.5 million clones, 80% to 95% of them seen just once. The data are from a study of shared clonotypes between healthy human individuals. Findings of the study overall: Sorted-subset sequencing, rarefaction showed, was incomplete despite large depth. The expectation was that sequencing depth would affect clonotype sharing among donors.

All of the donors resided in Nashville, Tennessee, and each was a Caucasian adult. This CDR3 contains 13 residues. Germline V gene lookup returns CDR1 SGHRS and CDR2 YFSETQ. After removal of 4 bases from V and 2 bases from J, the junction contained 2 bases not matched to a gene. This receptor was identified in a man between 18 and 29 years old in good health. Some clones in this sample may be carry-over from other donors' samples. The chain combines TRBV5-1 with TRBJ2-7, with 8 bases matching TRBD2. Sequencing input: naive CD4+ T cells from PBMCs. The subset denotes: CD45RA+ positively selected. CDR3 DNA sequence: TGCGCCAGCAGCCCGGGGGGGACCTACGAGCAGTACTTC. It specifies CASSPGGTYEQYF.